Given below is one TCR beta chain in context. This record belongs to a study of blood T cell repertoires in COVID-19. The overall study: The United States, Italy and Spain provided the acute and convalescent COVID-19 samples. Sources were T cells, B-cell-depleted T cells, or PBMCs; the material itself was cDNA or gDNA.

The germline gives CDR1 SQVTM, CDR2 ANQGSEA. The CDR3 contains 11 residues. V lost 7 bases, J lost 1 base, and 7 bases lay in between. Residents of around 24 US areas, aged about 18 to 100 years, made up the participants. Cohorts were determined from participant-reported clinical history. TCRdb keeps only in-frame clones here, not all; method: immunoSEQ multiplex PCR. The sample shows 300,000 or so clones, roughly nine tenths of them seen only once. This chain links TRBV29-1 with TRBJ1-2; no clear D gene. The receptor was isolated from a man aged 55 to 70 who had recovered from COVID-19. Source material: PBMCs or T cells enriched from blood (not recorded which). The CDR3 DNA follows: TGCAGCGCAGAGGGTAACTATGGCTACACCTTC. It encodes CSAEGNYGYTF.